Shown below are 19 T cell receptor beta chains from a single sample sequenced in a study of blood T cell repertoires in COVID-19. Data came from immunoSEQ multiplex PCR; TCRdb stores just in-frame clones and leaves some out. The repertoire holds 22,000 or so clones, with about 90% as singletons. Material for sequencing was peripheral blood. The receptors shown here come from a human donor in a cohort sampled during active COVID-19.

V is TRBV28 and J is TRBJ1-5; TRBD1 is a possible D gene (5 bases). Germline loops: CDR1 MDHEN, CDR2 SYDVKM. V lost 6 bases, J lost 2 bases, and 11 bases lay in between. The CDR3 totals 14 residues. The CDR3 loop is CASSKTVGNQPQHF. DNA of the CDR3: TGTGCCAGCAGCAAGACAGTTGGCAATCAGCCCCAGCATTTT.

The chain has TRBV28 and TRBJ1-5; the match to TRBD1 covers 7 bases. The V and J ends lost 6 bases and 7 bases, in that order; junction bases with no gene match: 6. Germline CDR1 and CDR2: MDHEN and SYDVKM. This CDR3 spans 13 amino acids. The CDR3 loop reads CASSLGQAQPQHF. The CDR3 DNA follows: TGTGCCAGCAGCCTAGGACAGGCCCAGCCCCAGCATTTT.

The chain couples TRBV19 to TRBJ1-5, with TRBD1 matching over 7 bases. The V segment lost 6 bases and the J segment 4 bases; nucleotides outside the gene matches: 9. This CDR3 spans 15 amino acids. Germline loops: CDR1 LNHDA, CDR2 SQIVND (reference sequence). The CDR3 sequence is CASRPADRRNQPQHF. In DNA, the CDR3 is TGTGCCAGTAGGCCCGCGGACAGGAGGAATCAGCCCCAGCATTTT.

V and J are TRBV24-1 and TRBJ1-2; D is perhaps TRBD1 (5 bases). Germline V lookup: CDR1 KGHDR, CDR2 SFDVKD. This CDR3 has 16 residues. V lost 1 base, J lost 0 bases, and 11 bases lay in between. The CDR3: CATSDFRGGTNYGYTF. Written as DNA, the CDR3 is TGTGCCACCAGTGATTTTCGTGGGGGGACTAACTATGGCTACACCTTC.

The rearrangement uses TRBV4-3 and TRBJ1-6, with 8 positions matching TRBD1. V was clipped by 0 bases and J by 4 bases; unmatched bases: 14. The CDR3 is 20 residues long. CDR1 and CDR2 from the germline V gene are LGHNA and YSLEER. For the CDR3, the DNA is TGCGCCAGCAGCCAAGACAGGACAGGGCGGACCTCGGGGTATAATTCACCCCTCCACTTT. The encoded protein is CASSQDRTGRTSGYNSPLHF.

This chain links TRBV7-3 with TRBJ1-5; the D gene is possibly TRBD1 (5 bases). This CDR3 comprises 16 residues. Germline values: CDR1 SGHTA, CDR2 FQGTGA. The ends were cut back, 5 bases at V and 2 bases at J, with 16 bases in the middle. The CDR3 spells CASSGRGVTGNQPQHF. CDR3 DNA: TGTGCCAGCAGCGGACGGGGGGTTACGGGCAATCAGCCCCAGCATTTT.

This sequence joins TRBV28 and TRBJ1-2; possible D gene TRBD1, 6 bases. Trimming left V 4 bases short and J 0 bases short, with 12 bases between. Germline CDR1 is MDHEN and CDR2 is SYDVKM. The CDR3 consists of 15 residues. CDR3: CASSSKQGSNYGYTF. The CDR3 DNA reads TGTGCCAGCAGTTCAAAACAGGGCTCTAACTATGGCTACACCTTC.

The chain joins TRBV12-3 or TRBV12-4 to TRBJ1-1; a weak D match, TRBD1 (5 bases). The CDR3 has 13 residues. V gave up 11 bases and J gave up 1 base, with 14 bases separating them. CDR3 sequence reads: CACRTSTNTEAFF. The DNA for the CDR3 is TGTGCCTGCCGGACATCAACGAACACTGAAGCTTTCTTT.

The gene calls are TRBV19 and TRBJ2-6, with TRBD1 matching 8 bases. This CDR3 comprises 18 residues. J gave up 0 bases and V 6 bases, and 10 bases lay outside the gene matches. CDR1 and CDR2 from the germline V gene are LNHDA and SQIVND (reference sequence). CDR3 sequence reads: CASSLTGTGSSGANVLTF. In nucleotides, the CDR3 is TGTGCCAGTAGCTTAACCGGGACAGGAAGCTCTGGGGCCAACGTCCTGACTTTC.

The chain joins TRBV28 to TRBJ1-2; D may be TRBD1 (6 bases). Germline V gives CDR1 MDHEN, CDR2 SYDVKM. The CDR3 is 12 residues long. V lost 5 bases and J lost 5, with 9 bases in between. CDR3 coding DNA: TGTGCCAGCAGTCGACAGGTTTATGGCTACACCTTC. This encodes CASSRQVYGYTF.

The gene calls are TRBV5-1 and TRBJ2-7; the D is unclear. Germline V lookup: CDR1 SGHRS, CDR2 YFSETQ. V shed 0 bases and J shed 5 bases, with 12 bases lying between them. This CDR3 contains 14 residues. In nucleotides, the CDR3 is TGCGCCAGCAGCTTGGGGGCTTACACGGACGAGCAGTACTTC. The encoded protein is CASSLGAYTDEQYF.

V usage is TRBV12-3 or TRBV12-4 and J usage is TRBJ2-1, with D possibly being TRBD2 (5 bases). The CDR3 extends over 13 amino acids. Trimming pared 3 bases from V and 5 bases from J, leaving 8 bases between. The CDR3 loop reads CASSFTSNNEQFF. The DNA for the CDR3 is TGTGCCAGCAGTTTCACTAGTAACAATGAGCAGTTCTTC.

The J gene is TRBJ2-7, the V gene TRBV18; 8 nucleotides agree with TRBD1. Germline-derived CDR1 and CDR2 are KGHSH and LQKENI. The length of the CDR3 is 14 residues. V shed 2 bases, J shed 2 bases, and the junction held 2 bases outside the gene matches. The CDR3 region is CASSPGQGTYEQYF. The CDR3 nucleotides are TGTGCCAGCTCACCAGGACAGGGTACCTACGAGCAGTACTTC.

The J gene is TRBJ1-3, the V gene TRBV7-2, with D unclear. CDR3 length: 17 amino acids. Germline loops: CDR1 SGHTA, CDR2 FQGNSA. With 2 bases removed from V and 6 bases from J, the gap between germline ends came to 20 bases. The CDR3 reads CASSLRAGWRGTNTIYF. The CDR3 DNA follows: TGTGCCAGCAGCTTAAGGGCCGGGTGGCGGGGTACAAACACCATATATTTT.

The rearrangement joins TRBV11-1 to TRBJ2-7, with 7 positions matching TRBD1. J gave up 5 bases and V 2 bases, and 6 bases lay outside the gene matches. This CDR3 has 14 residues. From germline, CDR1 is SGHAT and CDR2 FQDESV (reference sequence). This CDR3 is CASSLSDRAHEQYF. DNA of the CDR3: TGTGCCAGCAGCTTAAGTGACAGGGCCCACGAGCAGTACTTC.

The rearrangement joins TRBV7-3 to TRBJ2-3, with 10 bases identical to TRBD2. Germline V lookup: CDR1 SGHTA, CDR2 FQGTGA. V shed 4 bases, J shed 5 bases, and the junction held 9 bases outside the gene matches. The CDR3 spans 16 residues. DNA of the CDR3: TGTGCCAGCAGCTCCAGCGGGGGGGGTGCAGGAGATACGCAGTATTTT. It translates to CASSSSGGGAGDTQYF.

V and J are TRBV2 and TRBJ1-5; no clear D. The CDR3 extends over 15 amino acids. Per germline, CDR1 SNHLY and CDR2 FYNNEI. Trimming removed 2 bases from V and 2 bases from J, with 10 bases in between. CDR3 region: CASSETDGRNQPQHF. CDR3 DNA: TGTGCCAGCAGTGAAACGGATGGGCGCAATCAGCCCCAGCATTTT.

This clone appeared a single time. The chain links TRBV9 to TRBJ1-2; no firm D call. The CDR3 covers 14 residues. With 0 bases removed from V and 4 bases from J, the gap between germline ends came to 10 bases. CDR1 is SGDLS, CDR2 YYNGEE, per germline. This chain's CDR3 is CASSVDGETYGYTF. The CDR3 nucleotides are TGTGCCAGCAGCGTAGACGGGGAGACCTATGGCTACACCTTC.

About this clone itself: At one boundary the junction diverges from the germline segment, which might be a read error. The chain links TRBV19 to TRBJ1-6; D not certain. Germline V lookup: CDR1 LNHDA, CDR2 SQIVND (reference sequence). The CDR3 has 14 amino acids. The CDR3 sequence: CASRIGTAYSPLHF. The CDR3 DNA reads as TGTGCCAGTAGGATAGGTACAGCATATTCACCCCTCCACTTT.